This T cell receptor beta chain was recovered during a study of cytotoxic CD8 clonotypes in ibrutinib-treated CLL (dated by TCRdb to 2020 to 2022). In the study overall: The cohort had around twelve relapsed/refractory and around 15 treatment-naive patients; some 17 were IGHV unmutated. Every sample from remission and from progressive disease was obtained while the patients were still on ibrutinib. Samples at response were collected after a median of about twelve months of treatment, with a range of about 6 to 40 months. On average, each sample had a few hundred thousand productive templates and more than 75,000 productive rearrangements. Longitudinal samples were available for about 30% of the 86 trial participants. Partial responses were observed in roughly 24 patients and complete responses in 2; after a median follow-up of around 68 months, remission was maintained in roughly 14 patients and progression was observed in 12. Cryopreserved peripheral blood mononuclear cells were collected before treatment, at response, and at either disease progression or sustained remission.

Each clonotype received, on average, 10x coverage in deep resolution sequencing performed on a MiSeq, where the target depth lay between 1 in 1 million and 1 in 200,000 T cells. TCR beta libraries were generated with the immunoSEQ hsTCRB Kit. As for the original processing: The data were analyzed with ImmunoSEQ Analyzer and ImmunoSEQ Data Assistant, and V, D and J gene assignments followed IMGT definitions. Clonality was computed as one minus normalized Shannon entropy of productive rearrangement frequencies, ranging from 0 to 1. Only overrepresented clonotypes making up at least 0.05% of each patient's repertoire were included in the public clonotype analysis. Repertoires from about a dozen age-matched healthy donors in immuneACCESS were used as clonality controls. TCRdb obtained this table from immuneACCESS and retained in-frame rearrangements with V and J assigned. These tables miss some clones; where compared with another copy, unresolved V genes account for less than half of the shortfall, and the remainder is unexplained. The V and J calls and clone size were taken over from that table, and D and trimming were inferred from the DNA. The sample table records under 200,000 clones; about four fifths of these occur just once. The top ten clones comprise approximately 2% of the sample.

What the study reported, not specific to this receptor: Clonality rose at ibrutinib response, remained stable during sustained remission, and dropped back toward baseline at progression. Public clonotypes were rare and either shrank or stayed stable during treatment, and the rise in clonality at ibrutinib response reflected expansion of private clonotypes. Sampling times were not matched between patients in sustained remission and patients whose disease was progressing, and lymph node repertoires were not examined. At baseline, clonality was higher than in age-matched healthy donors and showed a strong correlation with circulating CD8+ T-cell counts.

In the germline V gene, CDR1 corresponds to SGHRS and CDR2 to YFSETQ. The CDR3 has 16 amino acids, counting the end cysteine and phenylalanine. Left in the record is the CDR3 DNA by itself, 48 bases read in frame from the first base. Trimming accounts for 6 bases at V and 4 bases at J, while the number of junction bases matched to no gene is 9. Taken with the paper, the label for time point translates to: approximately eleven months on ibrutinib. For TCR beta library preparation, 1.5 to 2 micrograms of genomic DNA were extracted from the cryopreserved PBMCs. Longitudinal blood samples from CLL patients receiving ibrutinib monotherapy were subjected to high-throughput TCR beta sequencing. The patients were enrolled in a single-center, open-label phase 2 trial of ibrutinib monotherapy. With respect to this clone: The antigen it recognizes is unknown. Base qualities were left out, and no much larger clone turns up one base away.

The sample consisted of PBMCs, taken after 12 months of ibrutinib treatment. The receptor was isolated from a human donor with chronic lymphocytic leukemia. In this chain, TRBV5-1 is recombined with TRBJ2-2; 10 bases in the middle match TRBD1. The CDR3 here reads CASTPRGQGSTGELFF. The bases are TGCGCCAGCACTCCGCGGGGACAGGGGAGCACCGGGGAGCTGTTTTTT. Extended through the reference TRBV5-1 and TRBJ2-2 proteins, this CDR3 yields the full variable domain: KAGVTQTPRYLIKTRGQQVTLSCSPISGHRSVSWYQQTPGQGLQFLFEYFSETQRNKGNFPGRFSGRQFSNSRSEMNVSTLELGDSALYLCASTPRGQGSTGELFFGEGSRLTVL.